The T cell receptor (beta chain) under discussion was sequenced for a study of cytomegalovirus exposure and HLA in healthy donors. Study details: Genotyping showed roughly 86% of roughly 400 donors falling in the Caucasian-associated ancestry cluster. Whole-study findings and limits: Segments of the TCR beta V type were, in most cases, productive about 87% or about 30% of the time in an earlier analysis. Roughly uniform depth of sequencing across donors was assumed in presence/absence analyses. Analyzed later, most CMV-associated TCR beta chains appeared HLA-restricted.

PCR employed 60 Vbeta and 13 Jbeta primers. Using immunoSEQ multiplex PCR, the repertoire was profiled, and TCRdb retains in-frame clones only, with some absent. The table records tens of thousands of clones, approximately 80% of them present only once. This clone was seen a few times. Its antigen is still unknown. The J segment lost 8 bases and the V segment lost 3 bases, leaving 10 bases of the junction unmatched. Germline V gives CDR1 LNHDA, CDR2 SQIVND (reference sequence). The CDR3 is 15 residues long. Sequencing was carried out using PBMCs. The clonotype comes from a woman aged 25 to 39 in good health and CMV-seronegative. The chain joins TRBV19 to TRBJ1-2; 9 bases fit TRBD1. The CDR3 bases are TGTGCCAGTAGTATGCCAGGACAGGGGAGGGAAGGCTACACCTTC. Residues: CASSMPGQGREGYTF.